This T cell receptor (beta chain) was sequenced for a study of OX40 agonist ivuxolimab in advanced cancers. V was clipped by 7 bases and J by 5 bases, with 17 bases between them. Germline V gene lookup returns CDR1 SNHLY and CDR2 FYNNEI. This CDR3 region has 14 residues. Generated by immunoSEQ multiplex PCR, the TCRdb table keeps only in-frame clones and is missing some. The sample carries roughly 64,000 clones, roughly 80% recorded once. Sequenced here: CD4+ or CD8+ T cells sorted from blood, sampled in a trial of the OX40 agonist ivuxolimab. The clonotype comes from an adult with an advanced solid tumor such as melanoma, head and neck, liver or kidney cancer. The chain combines TRBV2 with TRBJ2-5, with TRBD1 as a possible D gene (6 bases). The chain's CDR3 is CASKGTTMRETQYF. Here the CDR3 DNA reads TGTGCCAGCAAAGGGACAACGATGCGGGAGACCCAGTACTTC. Full variable domain (remainder filled in from reference TRBV2 and TRBJ2-5): EPEVTQTPSHQVTQMGQEVILRCVPISNHLYFYWYRQILGQKVEFLVSFYNNEISEKSEIFDDQFSVERPDGSNFTLKIRSTKLEDSAMYFCASKGTTMRETQYFGPGTRLLVL.